Listed here is a single T cell receptor beta chain. Its target is not known. This sample stems from a study of cytomegalovirus exposure and HLA in healthy donors. The PCR was carried out with 60 Vbeta primers and 13 Jbeta primers. TCRdb's copy holds only in-frame clones and misses some; the assay was immunoSEQ multiplex PCR. The sample has 50,000 or so clones; the top ten hold 2% to 2.5%. The study, taken as a whole, reports: For most TCR beta V segments, an earlier analysis put the productive rate at about 87% or about 30% of the time.

Germline CDR1 and CDR2: SGHDN and FVKESK. V lost 4 bases, J lost 5 bases, and 17 bases lay in between. The CDR3 loop spans 15 amino acids. Healthy bone marrow donors made up the cohort. The chain uses TRBV14 and TRBJ1-2; possible D gene TRBD1, 6 bases. The sequencing input was PBMCs. This clonotype was obtained from a woman under 30 in good health and CMV-seronegative. The CDR3 loop reads CASSLRQDWAYGYTF. The DNA of the CDR3 is TGTGCCAGCAGCCTTAGACAGGATTGGGCGTATGGCTACACCTTC.